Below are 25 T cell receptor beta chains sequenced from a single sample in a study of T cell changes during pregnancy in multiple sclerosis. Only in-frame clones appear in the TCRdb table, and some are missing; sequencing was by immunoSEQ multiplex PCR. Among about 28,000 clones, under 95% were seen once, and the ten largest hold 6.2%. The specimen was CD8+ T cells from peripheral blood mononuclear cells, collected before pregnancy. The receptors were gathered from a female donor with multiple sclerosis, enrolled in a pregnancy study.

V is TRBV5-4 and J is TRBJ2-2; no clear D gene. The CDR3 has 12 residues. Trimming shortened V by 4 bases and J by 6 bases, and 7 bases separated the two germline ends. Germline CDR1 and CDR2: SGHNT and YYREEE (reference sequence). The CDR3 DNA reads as TGTGCCAGCAGCCTCACGGCCGGGGAGCTGTTTTTT. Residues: CASSLTAGELFF.

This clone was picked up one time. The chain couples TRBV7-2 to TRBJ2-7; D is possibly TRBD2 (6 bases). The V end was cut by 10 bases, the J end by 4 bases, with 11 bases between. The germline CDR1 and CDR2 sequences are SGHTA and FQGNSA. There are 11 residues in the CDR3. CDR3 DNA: TGTGCCATCGAGGAGGGGTACGAGCAGTACTTC. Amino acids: CAIEEGYEQYF. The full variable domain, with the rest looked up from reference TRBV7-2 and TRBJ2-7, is GAGVSQSPSNKVTEKGKDVELRCDPISGHTALYWYRQSLGQGLEFLIYFQGNSAPDKSGLPSDRFSAERTGGSVSTLTIQRTQQEDSAVYLCAIEEGYEQYFGPGTRLTVT.

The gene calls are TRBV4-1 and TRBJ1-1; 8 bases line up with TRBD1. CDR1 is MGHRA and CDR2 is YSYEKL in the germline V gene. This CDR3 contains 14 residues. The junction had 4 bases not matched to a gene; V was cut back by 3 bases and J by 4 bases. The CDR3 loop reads CASSQDRAGTEAFF. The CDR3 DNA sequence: TGCGCCAGCAGCCAGGACAGGGCAGGCACTGAAGCTTTCTTT.

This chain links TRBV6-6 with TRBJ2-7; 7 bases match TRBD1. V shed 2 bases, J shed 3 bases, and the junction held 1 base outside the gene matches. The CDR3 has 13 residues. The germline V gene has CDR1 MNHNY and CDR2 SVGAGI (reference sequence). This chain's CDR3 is CASSYDRDYEQYF. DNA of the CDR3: TGTGCCAGCAGTTACGACAGGGACTACGAGCAGTACTTC.

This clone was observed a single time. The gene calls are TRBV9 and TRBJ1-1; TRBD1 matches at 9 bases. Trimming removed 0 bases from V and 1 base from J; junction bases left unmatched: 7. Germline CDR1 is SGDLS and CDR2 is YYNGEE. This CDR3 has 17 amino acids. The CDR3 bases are TGTGCCAGCAGCGTAGTCCGAGACAGGGGGGGGAACACTGAAGCTTTCTTT. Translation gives CASSVVRDRGGNTEAFF.

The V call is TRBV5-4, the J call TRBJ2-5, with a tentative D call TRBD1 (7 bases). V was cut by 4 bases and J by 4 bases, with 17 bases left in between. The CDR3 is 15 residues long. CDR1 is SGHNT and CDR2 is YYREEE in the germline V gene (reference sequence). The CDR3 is CASSLRQGGLETQYF. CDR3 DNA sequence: TGTGCCAGCAGCCTTCGGCAGGGGGGACTAGAGACCCAGTACTTC. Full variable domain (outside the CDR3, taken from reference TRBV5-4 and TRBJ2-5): ETGVTQSPTHLIKTRGQQVTLRCSSQSGHNTVSWYQQALGQGPQFIFQYYREEENGRGNFPPRFSGLQFPNYSSELNVNALELDDSALYLCASSLRQGGLETQYFGPGTRLLVL.

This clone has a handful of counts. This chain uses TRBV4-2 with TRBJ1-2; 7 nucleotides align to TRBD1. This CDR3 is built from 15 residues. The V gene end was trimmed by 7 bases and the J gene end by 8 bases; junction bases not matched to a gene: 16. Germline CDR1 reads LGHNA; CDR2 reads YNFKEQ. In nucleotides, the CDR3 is TGTGCCAGCACCATACAGGGGTGGCTTGCGCAAGGCTACACCTTC. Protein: CASTIQGWLAQGYTF.

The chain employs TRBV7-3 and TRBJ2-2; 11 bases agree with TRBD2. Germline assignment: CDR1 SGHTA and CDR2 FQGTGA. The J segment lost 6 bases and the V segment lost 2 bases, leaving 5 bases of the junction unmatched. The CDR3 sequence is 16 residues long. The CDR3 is CASSLVLAGGPGELFF. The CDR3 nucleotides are TGTGCCAGCAGCTTAGTCCTAGCGGGAGGTCCCGGGGAGCTGTTTTTT.

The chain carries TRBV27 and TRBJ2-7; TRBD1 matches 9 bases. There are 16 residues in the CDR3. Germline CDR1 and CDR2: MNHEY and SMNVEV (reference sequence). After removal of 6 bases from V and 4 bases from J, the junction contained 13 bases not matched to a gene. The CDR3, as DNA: TGTGCCAGCAGCCGGATCTTCGGGACAGGGCGGTACGAGCAGTACTTC. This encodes CASSRIFGTGRYEQYF.

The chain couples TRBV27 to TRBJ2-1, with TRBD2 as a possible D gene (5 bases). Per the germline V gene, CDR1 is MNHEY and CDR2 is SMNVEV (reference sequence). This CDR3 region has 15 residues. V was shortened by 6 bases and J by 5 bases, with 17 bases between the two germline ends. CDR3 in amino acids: CASSPEEKEDNEQFF. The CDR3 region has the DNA TGTGCCAGCAGCCCGGAGGAGAAAGAGGACAATGAGCAGTTCTTC.

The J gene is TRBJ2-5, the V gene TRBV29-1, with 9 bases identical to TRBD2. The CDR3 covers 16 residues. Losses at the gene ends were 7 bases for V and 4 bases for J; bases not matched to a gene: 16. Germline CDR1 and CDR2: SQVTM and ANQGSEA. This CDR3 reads CSADRTSENLGETQYF. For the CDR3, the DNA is TGCAGCGCCGACCGGACTAGCGAAAACTTGGGAGAGACCCAGTACTTC.

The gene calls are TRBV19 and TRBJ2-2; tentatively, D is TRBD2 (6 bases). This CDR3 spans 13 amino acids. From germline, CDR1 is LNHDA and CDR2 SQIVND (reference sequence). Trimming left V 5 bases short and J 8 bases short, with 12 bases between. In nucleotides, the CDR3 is TGTGCCAGTAGTCCCGCGGGGTTGGGGGAGCTGTTTTTT. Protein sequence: CASSPAGLGELFF.

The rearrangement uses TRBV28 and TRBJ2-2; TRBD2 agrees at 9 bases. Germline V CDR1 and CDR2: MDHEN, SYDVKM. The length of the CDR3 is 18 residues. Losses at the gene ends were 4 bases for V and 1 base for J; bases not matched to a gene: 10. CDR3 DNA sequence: TGTGCCAGCAGTTCCCATTCGCGGGAGGGCCTGAACACCGGGGAGCTGTTTTTT. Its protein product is CASSSHSREGLNTGELFF.

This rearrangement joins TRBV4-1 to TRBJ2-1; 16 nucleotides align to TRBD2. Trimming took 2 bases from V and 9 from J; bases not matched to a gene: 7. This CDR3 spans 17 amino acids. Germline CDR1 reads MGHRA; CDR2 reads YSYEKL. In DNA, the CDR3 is TGCGCCAGCAGCCAAAAGGGACTAGCGGGAGGGCCGGGTGAGCAGTTCTTC. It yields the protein CASSQKGLAGGPGEQFF.

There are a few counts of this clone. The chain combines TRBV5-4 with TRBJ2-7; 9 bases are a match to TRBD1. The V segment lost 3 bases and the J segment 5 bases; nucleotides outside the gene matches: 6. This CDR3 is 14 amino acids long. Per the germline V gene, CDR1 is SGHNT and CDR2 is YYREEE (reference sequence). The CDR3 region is CASSSGQGINEQYF. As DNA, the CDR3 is TGTGCCAGCAGCTCGGGACAGGGTATCAACGAGCAGTACTTC.

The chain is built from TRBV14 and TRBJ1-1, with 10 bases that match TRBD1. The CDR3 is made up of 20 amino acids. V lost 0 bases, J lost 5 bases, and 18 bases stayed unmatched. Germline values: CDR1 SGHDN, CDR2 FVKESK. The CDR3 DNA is TGTGCCAGCAGCCAAGAATTTACCGGGACAGGGGAAGGAAGATGGACTGAAGCTTTCTTT. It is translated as CASSQEFTGTGEGRWTEAFF.

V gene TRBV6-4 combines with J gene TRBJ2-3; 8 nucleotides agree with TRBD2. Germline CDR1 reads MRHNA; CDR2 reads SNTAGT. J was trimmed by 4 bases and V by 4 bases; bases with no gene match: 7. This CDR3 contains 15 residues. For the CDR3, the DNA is TGTGCCAGCAGTGGTGTCGCGGGAGGTGCAGATACGCAGTATTTT. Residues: CASSGVAGGADTQYF.

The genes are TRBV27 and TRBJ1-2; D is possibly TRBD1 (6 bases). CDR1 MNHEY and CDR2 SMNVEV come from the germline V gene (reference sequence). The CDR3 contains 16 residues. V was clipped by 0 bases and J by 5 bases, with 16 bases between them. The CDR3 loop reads CASSLSRGGSWYGYTF. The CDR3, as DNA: TGTGCCAGCAGTTTATCGCGGGGGGGCAGTTGGTATGGCTACACCTTC.

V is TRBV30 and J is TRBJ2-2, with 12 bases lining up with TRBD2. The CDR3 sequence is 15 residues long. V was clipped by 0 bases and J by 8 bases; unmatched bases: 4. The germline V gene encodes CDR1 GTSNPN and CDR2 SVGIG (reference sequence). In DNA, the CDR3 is TGTGCCTGGAGTGTGCTAGCGGGAGGGCGAGGGGAGCTGTTTTTT. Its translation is CAWSVLAGGRGELFF.

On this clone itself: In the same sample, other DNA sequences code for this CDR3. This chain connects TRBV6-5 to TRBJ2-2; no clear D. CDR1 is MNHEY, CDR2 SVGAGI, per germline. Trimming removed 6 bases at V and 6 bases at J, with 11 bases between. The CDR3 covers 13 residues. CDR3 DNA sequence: TGTGCCAGCAGCCCCCTTTCTCCCGGGGAGCTGTTTTTT. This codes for CASSPLSPGELFF.

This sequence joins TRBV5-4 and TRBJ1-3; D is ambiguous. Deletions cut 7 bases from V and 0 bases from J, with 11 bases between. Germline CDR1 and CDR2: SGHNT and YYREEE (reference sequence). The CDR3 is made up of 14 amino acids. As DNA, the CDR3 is TGTGCCAGCTCGGAGGGAAACTCTGGAAACACCATATATTTT. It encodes CASSEGNSGNTIYF.

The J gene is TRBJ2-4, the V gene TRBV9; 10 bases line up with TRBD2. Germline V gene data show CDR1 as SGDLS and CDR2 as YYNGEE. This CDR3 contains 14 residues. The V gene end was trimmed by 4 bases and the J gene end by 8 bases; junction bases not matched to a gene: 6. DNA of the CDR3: TGTGCCAGCAGCCCAATCAGCGGGGGGGACATTCAGTACTTC. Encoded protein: CASSPISGGDIQYF. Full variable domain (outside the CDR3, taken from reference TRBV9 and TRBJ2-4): DSGVTQTPKHLITATGQRVTLRCSPRSGDLSVYWYQQSLDQGLQFLIQYYNGEERAKGNILERFSAQQFPDLHSELNLSSLELGDSALYFCASSPISGGDIQYFGAGTRLSVL.

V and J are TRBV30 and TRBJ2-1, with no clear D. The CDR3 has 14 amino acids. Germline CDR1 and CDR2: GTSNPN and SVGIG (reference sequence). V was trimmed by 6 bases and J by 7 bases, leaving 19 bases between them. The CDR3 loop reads CACDVRHKLNEQFF. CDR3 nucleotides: TGTGCCTGTGATGTGCGACACAAATTGAATGAGCAGTTCTTC.

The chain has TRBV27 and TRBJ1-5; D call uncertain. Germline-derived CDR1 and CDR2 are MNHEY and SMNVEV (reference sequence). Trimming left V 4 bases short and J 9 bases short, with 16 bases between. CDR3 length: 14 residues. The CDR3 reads CASSSGNSEWPQHF. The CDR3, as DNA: TGTGCCAGCAGTTCGGGGAATTCGGAGTGGCCCCAGCATTTT.

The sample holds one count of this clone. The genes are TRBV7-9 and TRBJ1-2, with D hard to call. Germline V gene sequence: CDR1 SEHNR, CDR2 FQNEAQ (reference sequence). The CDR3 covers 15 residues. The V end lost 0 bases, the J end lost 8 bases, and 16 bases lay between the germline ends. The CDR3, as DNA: TGTGCCAGCAGCTTAGCGAGCGGAGCAGCCGAGGGCTACACCTTC. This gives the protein CASSLASGAAEGYTF. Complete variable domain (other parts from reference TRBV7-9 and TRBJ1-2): DTGVSQNPRHKITKRGQNVTFRCDPISEHNRLYWYRQTLGQGPEFLTYFQNEAQLEKSRLLSDRFSAERPKGSFSTLEIQRTEQGDSAMYLCASSLASGAAEGYTFGSGTRLTVV.